This T cell receptor beta chain was recorded in a study of cytomegalovirus exposure and HLA in healthy donors. The PCR contained 60 Vbeta and 13 Jbeta primers. This table comes from immunoSEQ multiplex PCR, and its TCRdb copy is limited to in-frame clones, with some not included. The repertoire holds about 64,000 clones, over 75% seen once, with around 10% in the top ten. The germline CDR1 and CDR2 sequences are KGHSH and LQKENI. The CDR3 spans 16 residues. V was pared by 1 base and J by 4 bases, with 6 bases of the junction left unmatched. This clone showed up just a few times. This receptor was taken from a female donor in good health and CMV-seronegative. The sequencing input was PBMCs. The chain is built from TRBV18 and TRBJ2-1; 8 nucleotides match TRBD2. The CDR3 nucleotides are TGTGCCAGCTCACCACAGAAGCGGGAGTTTTACAATGAGCAGTTCTTC. Translating it yields CASSPQKREFYNEQFF.